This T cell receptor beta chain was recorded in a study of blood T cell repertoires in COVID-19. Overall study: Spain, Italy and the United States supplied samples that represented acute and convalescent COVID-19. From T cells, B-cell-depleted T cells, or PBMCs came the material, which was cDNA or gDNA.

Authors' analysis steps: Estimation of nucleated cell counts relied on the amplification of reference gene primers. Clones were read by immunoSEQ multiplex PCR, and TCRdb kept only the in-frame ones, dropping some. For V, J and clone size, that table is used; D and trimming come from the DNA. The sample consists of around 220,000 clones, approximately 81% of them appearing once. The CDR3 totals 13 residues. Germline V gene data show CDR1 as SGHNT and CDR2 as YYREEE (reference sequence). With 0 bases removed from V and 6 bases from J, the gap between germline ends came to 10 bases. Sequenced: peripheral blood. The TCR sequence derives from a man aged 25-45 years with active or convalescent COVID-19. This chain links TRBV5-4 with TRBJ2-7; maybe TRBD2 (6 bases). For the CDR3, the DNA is TGTGCCAGCAGCTTGGTAGGAGGGGCCGAGCAGTACTTC. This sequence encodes CASSLVGGAEQYF.